This T cell receptor beta chain was sequenced in a study of blood T cell repertoires in COVID-19 (dated by TCRdb to the early 2020s). With respect to the entire study: Samples from collaborators originated in the United States, Italy and Spain and spanned both the acute and convalescent phases of COVID-19. The material from the prospective study consisted of cDNA or gDNA derived from T cells, B-cell-depleted T cells, or PBMCs. Subjects who had been exposed to COVID-19, were actively infected with it, or had recovered from it provided the deeply sampled blood TCRbeta repertoires that made up the dataset. A freely available public database, intended as a resource for researchers studying the immune response to SARS-CoV-2, is where the repertoires were released. The samples were drawn from the first 160 participants of the ongoing ImmuneRACE study and from some 1,300 subjects provided by 6 global collaborators. The sample metadata nearly always contained a de-identified subject ID, COVID-19 status, age in years and sex. Where available, HLA class I and class II types were taken from metadata supplied by the sample provider and were not determined by assay-based typing. The paper as a whole reports these results and caveats: The quantity of clinical and demographic metadata differed by source and by participant and was supplied without curation.

One collaborating source in Seattle enrolled patients during active infection and followed them longitudinally through the course of disease. Collaborating institutions collected whole blood in K2EDTA tubes following their own protocols. For TCRbeta analysis, collaborators shipped samples as frozen whole blood, isolated PBMCs, or DNA extracted from either of those sample types. This clone appeared once. Its recognized antigen is unknown. Nothing much larger sits one base from this clone, and base qualities are not available. The immunoSEQ Assay, a bias-controlled multiplex PCR, was used to amplify TCRbeta CDR3 regions from genomic DNA. The study's processing was this. Nucleated cell counts per sample were estimated from amplification of reference gene primers within the assay. To quantify the absolute abundance of each unique TCRbeta CDR3 rearrangement, sequence reads were collapsed and filtered. For each sample, productive Simpson clonality was calculated as the square root of Simpson's diversity index across productive rearrangements. TCRdb holds this immuneACCESS table with in-frame rearrangements only. Some clones are missing; in checked studies, unresolved V genes explain under half, and the rest has no known cause. The V and J calls and the clone size are those of that table, but D and trimming were determined from the DNA. The sample contains around 270,000 clones, around 87% of them found a single time. The ten largest clones add up to approximately 5.1% of the sample.

For this chain, trimming is 3 bases at the V end and 5 bases at the J end, and the number of junction bases without a gene match is 13. The germline V gene (reference sequence) sets CDR1 to SGHNT and CDR2 to YYREEE. The CDR3 contains 16 residues, cysteine and phenylalanine counted. The retained sequence is limited to the CDR3, 48 bases, with the frame set at the first base. This clonotype was sampled from a woman aged 55 to 70 with COVID-19, enrolled during active disease. Material: peripheral blood. Recombination connected TRBV5-4 to TRBJ2-5, and 7 bases in between align with TRBD1. The CDR3 is CASSSPRQGGQETQYF. The base sequence is TGTGCCAGCAGCTCACCTAGACAGGGTGGGCAGGAGACCCAGTACTTC.